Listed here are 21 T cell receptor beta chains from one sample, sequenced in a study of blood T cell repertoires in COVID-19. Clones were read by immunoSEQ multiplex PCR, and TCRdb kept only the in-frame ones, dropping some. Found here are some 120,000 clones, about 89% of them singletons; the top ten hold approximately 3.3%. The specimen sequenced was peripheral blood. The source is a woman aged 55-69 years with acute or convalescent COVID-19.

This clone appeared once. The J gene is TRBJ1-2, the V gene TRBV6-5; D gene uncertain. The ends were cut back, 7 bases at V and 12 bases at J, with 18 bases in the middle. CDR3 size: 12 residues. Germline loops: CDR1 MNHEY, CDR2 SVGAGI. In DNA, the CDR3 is TGTGCCAGCACTACCCCCCCCGCCGTCCACACCTTC. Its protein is CASTTPPAVHTF.

This chain's CDR3 is CSADDGTGRPGELFF. Here the CDR3 DNA reads TGCAGCGCTGATGATGGGACAGGGAGGCCCGGGGAGCTGTTTTTT. The rearrangement uses TRBV29-1 and TRBJ2-2; 9 bases map to TRBD1. Trimming cost V 7 bases and J 6 bases; bases outside gene matches: 12. Germline values: CDR1 SQVTM, CDR2 ANQGSEA. The CDR3 consists of 15 residues.

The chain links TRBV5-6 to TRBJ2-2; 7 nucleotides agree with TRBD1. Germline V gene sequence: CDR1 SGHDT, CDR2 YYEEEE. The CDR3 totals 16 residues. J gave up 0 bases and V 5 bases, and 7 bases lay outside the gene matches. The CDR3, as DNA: TGTGCCAGCAGTACAGGGGCCCTTACGAACACCGGGGAGCTGTTTTTT. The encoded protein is CASSTGALTNTGELFF.

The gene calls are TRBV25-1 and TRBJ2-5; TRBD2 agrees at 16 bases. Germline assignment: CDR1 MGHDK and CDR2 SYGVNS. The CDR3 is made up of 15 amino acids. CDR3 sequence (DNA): TGTGCTTCAACGGGACTAGCGGGAGGGCAAGAGACCCAGTACTTC. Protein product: CASTGLAGGQETQYF.

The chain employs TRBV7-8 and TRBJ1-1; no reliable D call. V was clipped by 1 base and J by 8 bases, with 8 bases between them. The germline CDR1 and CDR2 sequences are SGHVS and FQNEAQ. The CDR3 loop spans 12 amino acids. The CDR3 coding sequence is TGTGCCAGCAGCTTAGGTGTGGGCGAAGCTTTCTTT. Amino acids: CASSLGVGEAFF.

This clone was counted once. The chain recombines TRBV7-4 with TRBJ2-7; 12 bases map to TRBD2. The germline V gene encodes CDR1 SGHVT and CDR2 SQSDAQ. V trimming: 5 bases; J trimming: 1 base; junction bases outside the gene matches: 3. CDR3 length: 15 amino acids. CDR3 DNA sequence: TGTGCCAGCAGCCGACTAGCGGGAGAGTCCTACGAGCAGTACGTC. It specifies CASSRLAGESYEQYV.

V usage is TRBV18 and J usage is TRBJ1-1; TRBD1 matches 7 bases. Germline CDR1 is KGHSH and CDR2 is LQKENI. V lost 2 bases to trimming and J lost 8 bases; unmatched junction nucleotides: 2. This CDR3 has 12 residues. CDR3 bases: TGTGCCAGCTCACCATTGACAGGGGAAGCTTTCTTT. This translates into CASSPLTGEAFF.

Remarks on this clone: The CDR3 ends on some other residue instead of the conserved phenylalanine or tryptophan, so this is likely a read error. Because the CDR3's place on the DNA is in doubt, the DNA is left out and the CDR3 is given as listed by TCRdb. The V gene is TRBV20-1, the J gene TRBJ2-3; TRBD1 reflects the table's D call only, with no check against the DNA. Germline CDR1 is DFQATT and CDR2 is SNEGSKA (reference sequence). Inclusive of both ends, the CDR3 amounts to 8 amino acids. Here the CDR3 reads CSAGTGRL.

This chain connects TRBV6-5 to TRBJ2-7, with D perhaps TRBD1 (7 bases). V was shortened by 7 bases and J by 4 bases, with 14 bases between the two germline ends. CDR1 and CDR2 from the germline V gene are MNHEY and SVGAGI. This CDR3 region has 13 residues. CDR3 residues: CASTQGEAYEQYF. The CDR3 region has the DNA TGTGCCAGCACCCAGGGGGAGGCATACGAGCAGTACTTC.

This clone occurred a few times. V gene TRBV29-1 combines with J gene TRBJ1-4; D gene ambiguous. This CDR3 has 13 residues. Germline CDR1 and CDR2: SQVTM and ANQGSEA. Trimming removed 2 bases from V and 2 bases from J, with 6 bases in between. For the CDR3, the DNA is TGCAGCGTTGAAAAACTGACTAATGAAAAACTGTTTTTT. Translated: CSVEKLTNEKLFF.

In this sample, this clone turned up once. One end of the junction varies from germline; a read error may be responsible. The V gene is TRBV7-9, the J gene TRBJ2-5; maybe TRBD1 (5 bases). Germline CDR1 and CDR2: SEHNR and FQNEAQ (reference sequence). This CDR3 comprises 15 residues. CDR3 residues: CASSSLSQYGHLDDF. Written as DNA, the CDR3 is TGTGCCAGCAGCTCCTTAAGTCAGTATGGACACCTGGATGACTTC.

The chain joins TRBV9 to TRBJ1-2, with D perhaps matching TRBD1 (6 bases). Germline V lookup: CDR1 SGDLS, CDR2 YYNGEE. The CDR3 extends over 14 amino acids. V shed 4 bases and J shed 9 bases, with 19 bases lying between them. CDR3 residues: CASSPQLAGVSYTF. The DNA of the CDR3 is TGTGCCAGCAGCCCCCAATTGGCAGGGGTAAGCTACACCTTC. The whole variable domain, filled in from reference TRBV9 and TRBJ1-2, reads DSGVTQTPKHLITATGQRVTLRCSPRSGDLSVYWYQQSLDQGLQFLIQYYNGEERAKGNILERFSAQQFPDLHSELNLSSLELGDSALYFCASSPQLAGVSYTFGSGTRLTVV.

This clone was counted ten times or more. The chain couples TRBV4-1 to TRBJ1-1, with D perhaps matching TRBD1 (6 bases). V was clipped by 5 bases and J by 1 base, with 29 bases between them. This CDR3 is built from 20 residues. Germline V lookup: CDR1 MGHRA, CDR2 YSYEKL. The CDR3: CASSFAPGNLAGTQNTEAFF. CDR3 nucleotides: TGCGCCAGCAGCTTCGCTCCAGGTAATCTCGCAGGGACACAGAACACTGAAGCTTTCTTT.

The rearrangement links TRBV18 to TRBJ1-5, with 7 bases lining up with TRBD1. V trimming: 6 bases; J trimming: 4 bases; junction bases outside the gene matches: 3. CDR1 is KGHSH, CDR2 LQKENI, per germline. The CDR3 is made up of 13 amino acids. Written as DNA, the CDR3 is TGTGCCAGCTCGGAGGGGGCAAATCAGCCCCAGCATTTT. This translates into CASSEGANQPQHF.

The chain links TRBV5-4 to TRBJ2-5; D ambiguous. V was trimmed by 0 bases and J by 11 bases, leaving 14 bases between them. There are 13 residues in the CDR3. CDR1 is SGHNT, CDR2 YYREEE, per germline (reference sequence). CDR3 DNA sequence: TGTGCCAGCAGCTTGGAATTGGCCGCCCCGCAGTACTTC. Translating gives CASSLELAAPQYF.

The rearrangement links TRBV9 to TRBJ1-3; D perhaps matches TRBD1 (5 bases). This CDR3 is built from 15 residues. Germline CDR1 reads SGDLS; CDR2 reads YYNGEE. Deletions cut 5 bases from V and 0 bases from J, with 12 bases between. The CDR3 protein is CASRPGGISGNTIYF. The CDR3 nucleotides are TGTGCCAGCAGACCTGGGGGGATCTCTGGAAACACCATATATTTT.

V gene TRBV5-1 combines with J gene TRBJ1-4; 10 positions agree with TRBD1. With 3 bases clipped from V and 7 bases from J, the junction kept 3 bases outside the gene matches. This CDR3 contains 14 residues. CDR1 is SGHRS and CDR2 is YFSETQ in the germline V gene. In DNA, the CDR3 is TGCGCCAGCAGCTCCGACAGGGGGCTTGAAAAACTGTTTTTT. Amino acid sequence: CASSSDRGLEKLFF.

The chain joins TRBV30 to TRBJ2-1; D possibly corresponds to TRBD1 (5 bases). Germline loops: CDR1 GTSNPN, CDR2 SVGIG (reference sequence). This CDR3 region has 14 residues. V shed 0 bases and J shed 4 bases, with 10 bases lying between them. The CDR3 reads CAWSVWGPYNEQFF. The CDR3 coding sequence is TGTGCCTGGAGTGTTTGGGGCCCATACAATGAGCAGTTCTTC.

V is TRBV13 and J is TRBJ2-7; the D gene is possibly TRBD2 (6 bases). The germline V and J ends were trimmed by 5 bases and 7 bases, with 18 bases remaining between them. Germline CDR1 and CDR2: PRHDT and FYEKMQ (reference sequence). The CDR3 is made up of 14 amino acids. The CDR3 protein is CASSPRRGAGEQYF. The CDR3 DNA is TGTGCCAGCAGCCCCAGACGGGGCGCGGGGGAGCAGTACTTC.

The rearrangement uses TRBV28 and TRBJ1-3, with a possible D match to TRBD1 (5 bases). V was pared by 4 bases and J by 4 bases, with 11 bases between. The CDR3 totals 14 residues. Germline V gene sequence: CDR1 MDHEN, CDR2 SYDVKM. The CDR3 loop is CASSSSRDGNTIYF. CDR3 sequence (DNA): TGTGCCAGCAGTTCCTCGCGGGACGGAAACACCATATATTTT.

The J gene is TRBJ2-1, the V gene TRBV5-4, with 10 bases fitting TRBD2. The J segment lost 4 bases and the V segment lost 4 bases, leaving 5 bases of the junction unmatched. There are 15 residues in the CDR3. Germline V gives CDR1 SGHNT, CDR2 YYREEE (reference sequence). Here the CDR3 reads CASSAMTSGYNEQFF. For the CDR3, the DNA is TGTGCCAGCAGCGCGATGACTAGCGGGTACAATGAGCAGTTCTTC.